These 10 T cell receptor beta chains were sequenced from one sample in a study of cytomegalovirus exposure and HLA in healthy donors. This PCR relied on a set of 60 Vbeta primers and 13 Jbeta primers. Data came from immunoSEQ multiplex PCR; TCRdb stores just in-frame clones and leaves some out. Of around 150,000 clones listed, 78% were seen once; the top ten hold approximately 3.1%. The specimen sequenced was PBMCs. The origin of the receptors is a woman between 35 and 50 years old in good health and CMV-seronegative.

The chain combines TRBV10-3 with TRBJ2-7; D is perhaps TRBD2 (6 bases). Per germline, CDR1 ENHRY and CDR2 SYGVKD. Trimming shortened V by 0 bases and J by 4 bases, and 13 bases separated the two germline ends. The CDR3 consists of 15 residues. The CDR3 nucleotides are TGTGCCATCAGTGAGTCCGGCCTGGGAGGTTACGAGCAGTACTTC. As protein: CAISESGLGGYEQYF.

The chain links TRBV13 to TRBJ2-5; 13 nucleotides align to TRBD2. This CDR3 region has 17 residues. CDR1 is PRHDT, CDR2 FYEKMQ, per germline (reference sequence). The J segment lost 4 bases and the V segment lost 5 bases, leaving 10 bases of the junction unmatched. Here the CDR3 reads CASSGPGTSGDLETQYF. The DNA of the CDR3 is TGTGCCAGCAGCGGGCCCGGGACTAGCGGGGATTTAGAGACCCAGTACTTC.

V is TRBV28 and J is TRBJ2-1, with TRBD1 matching 7 bases. CDR1 is MDHEN and CDR2 is SYDVKM in the germline V gene. J was trimmed by 15 bases and V by 4 bases; bases with no gene match: 12. The CDR3 is 13 residues long. The CDR3 coding sequence is TGTGCCAGCAGTTCAACCCTACAGGGGAATCCGTTCTTC. Translating gives CASSSTLQGNPFF.

This chain uses TRBV5-5 with TRBJ2-7, with a weak D call TRBD1 (6 bases). The V end lost 4 bases, the J end lost 3 bases, and 17 bases lay between the germline ends. Germline-derived CDR1 and CDR2 are SGHKS and YYEKEE (reference sequence). The CDR3 runs 15 residues. The CDR3 sequence: CASSRIGTPDYEQYF. CDR3 bases: TGTGCCAGCAGCCGGATCGGGACACCTGACTACGAGCAGTACTTC.

Concerning this clone: With a far larger clone one base away, a read error is the likely cause. Additional DNA sequences in this sample encode the identical CDR3. The chain joins TRBV7-9 to TRBJ1-2, with 7 bases matching TRBD1. J was trimmed by 2 bases and V by 5 bases; bases with no gene match: 2. CDR1 and CDR2 from the germline V gene are SEHNR and FQNEAQ (reference sequence). The CDR3 covers 13 residues. As DNA, the CDR3 is TGTGCCAGCAGCCTGGGACAGAACTATGGCTACACCTTC. Translation: CASSLGQNYGYTF.

This clone has only one observation. The chain has TRBV6-1 and TRBJ1-2; D possibly corresponds to TRBD1 (5 bases). Between the trimmed V and J ends, which lost 4 bases and 4 bases, there was a span of 16 bases. Germline V gene sequence: CDR1 MNHNS, CDR2 SASEGT. CDR3 size: 15 residues. The DNA of the CDR3 is TGTGCCAGCAGTGCCCAGGCAGGGCTAGGCTATGGCTACACCTTC. Translating gives CASSAQAGLGYGYTF.

The chain couples TRBV4-1 to TRBJ1-5; 9 positions agree with TRBD1. In germline, CDR1 is MGHRA, CDR2 YSYEKL. Losses at the gene ends were 1 base for V and 11 bases for J; bases not matched to a gene: 12. CDR3 length equals 16 residues. DNA of the CDR3: TGCGCCAGCAGCCAAGGTCCCGGGACAGGGAGGGGGGCCCAGCATTTT. This sequence encodes CASSQGPGTGRGAQHF.

This clone turned up a few times. The V gene is TRBV5-1, the J gene TRBJ2-1, with 12 positions matching TRBD2. Trimming at V came to 6 bases and at J to 0 bases, leaving 13 bases not matched to a gene. The germline V gene has CDR1 SGHRS and CDR2 YFSETQ. The CDR3 has 19 residues. The CDR3 bases are TGCGCCAGCACCATTGGTCGGGCTAGCGGGGGGGTCTCCTACAATGAGCAGTTCTTC. It is translated as CASTIGRASGGVSYNEQFF.

This clone has more than one count but fewer than ten. This chain links TRBV5-5 with TRBJ2-7; D possibly corresponds to TRBD1 (6 bases). The CDR3 runs to 13 residues. Germline V CDR1 and CDR2: SGHKS, YYEKEE (reference sequence). The ends were cut back, 5 bases at V and 2 bases at J, with 11 bases in the middle. The CDR3 spells CASRGRGPYEQYF. DNA of the CDR3: TGTGCCAGCAGGGGCAGGGGTCCCTACGAGCAGTACTTC.

This chain links TRBV28 with TRBJ1-5; D ambiguous. CDR3 size: 13 residues. Germline loops: CDR1 MDHEN, CDR2 SYDVKM. V was trimmed by 6 bases and J by 3 bases, leaving 9 bases between them. CDR3 protein: CASRSQFNQPQHF. CDR3 bases: TGTGCCAGCAGGTCACAGTTCAATCAGCCCCAGCATTTT.